This entry lists 11 T cell receptor beta chains sequenced from one sample in a study of cytomegalovirus exposure and HLA in healthy donors (dated by TCRdb to the late 2010s). Receptor libraries were prepared by the immunoSEQ multiplex PCR assay. The multiplex PCR relied on a mix of 60 forward primers for TCR Vbeta segments and 13 reverse primers for TCR Jbeta segments. TCRdb re-hosts the immuneACCESS table, in-frame sequences only. Its copies lack some clones; in the studies checked, an unresolved V gene accounts for under half of them, and the cause for the rest is not known. The sample contains around 94,000 clones, around 78% of them found a single time. The ten biggest clones cover 2.5% to 3% of the sample. The sample comprised PBMCs. The receptors originated from a man aged 40-55 years in good health and CMV-seronegative.

In this sample, this clone turned up once. This chain connects TRBV19 to TRBJ1-2; D is possibly TRBD1 (5 bases). CDR3 length equals 15 residues. V was trimmed by 3 bases and J by 4 bases, leaving 15 bases between them. CDR1 is LNHDA, CDR2 SQIVND, per germline (reference sequence). The CDR3 DNA follows: TGTGCCAGTAGTATGGGGCAGGTACCCAGCTATGGCTACACCTTC. Translation: CASSMGQVPSYGYTF.

The sample holds one count of this clone. This chain uses TRBV5-1 with TRBJ2-5; 7 bases align to TRBD2. There are 17 residues in the CDR3. Germline-derived CDR1 and CDR2 are SGHRS and YFSETQ. The junction had 15 bases not matched to a gene; V was cut back by 2 bases and J by 5 bases. CDR3 residues: CASSFGRIGPGGETQYF. The CDR3 DNA is TGCGCCAGCAGCTTCGGGAGGATAGGGCCAGGTGGGGAGACCCAGTACTTC. The entire variable domain, with the rest obtained from reference TRBV5-1 and TRBJ2-5, is as follows: KAGVTQTPRYLIKTRGQQVTLSCSPISGHRSVSWYQQTPGQGLQFLFEYFSETQRNKGNFPGRFSGRQFSNSRSEMNVSTLELGDSALYLCASSFGRIGPGGETQYFGPGTRLLVL.

V gene TRBV6-5 combines with J gene TRBJ1-2; D is undetermined. In germline, CDR1 is MNHEY, CDR2 SVGAGI. V was trimmed by 0 bases and J by 2 bases, leaving 10 bases between them. This CDR3 comprises 15 residues. The CDR3, as DNA: TGTGCCAGCAGTTACTCGGCAGTTCAAAACTATGGCTACACCTTC. Protein: CASSYSAVQNYGYTF.

The chain links TRBV6-7 to TRBJ2-7; no clear D gene. TRBV6-7 is annotated as an ORF whose role is uncertain. V was cut by 5 bases and J by 5 bases, with 16 bases left in between. The CDR3 spans 14 residues. The chain's CDR3 is CASSLGPCLHEQYF. The DNA for the CDR3 is TGTGCCAGCAGTCTCGGTCCCTGCCTACACGAGCAGTACTTC.

This chain joins TRBV14 and TRBJ2-1, with 8 positions matching TRBD1. The length of the CDR3 is 15 residues. Per the germline V gene, CDR1 is SGHDN and CDR2 is FVKESK. The V and J ends lost 4 bases and 3 bases, in that order; junction bases with no gene match: 5. Here the CDR3 DNA reads TGTGCCAGCAGCCGGACAGGGACCTTCTACAATGAGCAGTTCTTC. Translation gives CASSRTGTFYNEQFF.

This clone was recorded a few times. The rearrangement uses TRBV6-6 and TRBJ1-2, with 7 bases matching TRBD1. V gave up 6 bases and J gave up 12 bases; unmatched junction bases: 16. Germline V gives CDR1 MNHNY, CDR2 SVGAGI (reference sequence). CDR3 size: 14 residues. The CDR3 spells CASSLTGDPISNTF. The CDR3 DNA reads TGTGCCAGCAGCCTAACAGGGGACCCAATCTCGAACACCTTC.

The rearrangement joins TRBV7-3 to TRBJ2-1, with D possibly being TRBD1 (6 bases). Trimming took off 6 bases at V and 6 bases at J, with 21 bases between the two ends. The CDR3 is 16 residues long. Germline CDR1 and CDR2: SGHTA and FQGTGA. Written as DNA, the CDR3 is TGTGCCAGCAGTGCCACCCGGGACATCCAAGGCAATGAGCAGTTCTTC. Translating it yields CASSATRDIQGNEQFF.

The V gene is TRBV7-9, the J gene TRBJ1-1, with D unclear. Trimming removed 5 bases from V and 5 bases from J, with 15 bases in between. This CDR3 comprises 14 residues. CDR1 and CDR2 from the germline V gene are SEHNR and FQNEAQ (reference sequence). The DNA for the CDR3 is TGTGCCAGCAGCCGACCGTCTAGCGGGACTGAAGCTTTCTTT. Residues: CASSRPSSGTEAFF.

This clone was found a few times. This chain connects TRBV30 to TRBJ2-7; no definite D call. The germline V and J ends were trimmed by 1 base and 4 bases, with 5 bases remaining between them. Germline CDR1 is GTSNPN and CDR2 is SVGIG (reference sequence). The CDR3 spans 11 residues. The CDR3 DNA sequence: TGTGCCTGGAGTGAGCTTTACGAGCAGTACTTC. It specifies CAWSELYEQYF.

The chain joins TRBV30 to TRBJ1-2; D unresolved. Germline V gene lookup returns CDR1 GTSNPN and CDR2 SVGIG (reference sequence). V was pared by 7 bases and J by 5 bases, with 20 bases between. The CDR3 is made up of 14 amino acids. CDR3 coding DNA: TGTGCCTCCCCCCCTAATACAGCTGGGTATGGCTACACCTTC. Translation gives CASPPNTAGYGYTF. The entire variable domain, with the rest obtained from reference TRBV30 and TRBJ1-2, is as follows: SQTIHQWPATLVQPVGSPLSLECTVEGTSNPNLYWYRQAAGRGLQLLFYSVGIGQISSEVPQNLSASRPQDRQFILSSKKLLLSDSGFYLCASPPNTAGYGYTFGSGTRLTVV.

The rearrangement links TRBV27 to TRBJ2-7; 8 nucleotides line up with TRBD2. After removal of 5 bases from V and 0 bases from J, the junction contained 15 bases not matched to a gene. Germline CDR1 and CDR2: MNHEY and SMNVEV (reference sequence). The CDR3 consists of 18 residues. DNA for the CDR3: TGTGCCAGCAGTACTATAGCGGGGAGGGGTTATAACTCCTACGAGCAGTACTTC. The encoded protein is CASSTIAGRGYNSYEQYF.